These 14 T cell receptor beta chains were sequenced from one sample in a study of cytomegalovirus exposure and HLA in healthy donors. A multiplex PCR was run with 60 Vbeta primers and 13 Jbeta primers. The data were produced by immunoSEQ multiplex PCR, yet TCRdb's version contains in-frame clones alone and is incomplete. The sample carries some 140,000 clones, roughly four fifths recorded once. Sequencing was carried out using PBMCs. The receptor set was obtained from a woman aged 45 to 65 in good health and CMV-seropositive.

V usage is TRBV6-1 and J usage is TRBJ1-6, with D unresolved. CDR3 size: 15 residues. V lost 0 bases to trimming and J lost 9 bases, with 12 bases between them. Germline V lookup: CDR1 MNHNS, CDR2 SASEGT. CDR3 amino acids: CASSEATGIGSPLHF. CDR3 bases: TGTGCCAGCAGTGAAGCTACGGGGATCGGTTCACCCCTCCACTTT.

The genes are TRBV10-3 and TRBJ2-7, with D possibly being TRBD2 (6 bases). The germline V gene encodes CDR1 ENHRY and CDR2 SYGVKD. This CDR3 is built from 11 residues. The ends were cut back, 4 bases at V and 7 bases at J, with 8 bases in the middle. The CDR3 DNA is TGTGCCATCAGTGGGGGGGAGGAGCAGTACTTC. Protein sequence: CAISGGEEQYF.

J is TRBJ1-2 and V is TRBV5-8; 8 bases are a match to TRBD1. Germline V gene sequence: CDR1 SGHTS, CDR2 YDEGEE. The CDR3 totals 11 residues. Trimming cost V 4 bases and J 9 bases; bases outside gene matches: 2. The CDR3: CASSRTGSYTF. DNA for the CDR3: TGTGCCAGCAGCCGGACAGGGAGCTACACCTTC.

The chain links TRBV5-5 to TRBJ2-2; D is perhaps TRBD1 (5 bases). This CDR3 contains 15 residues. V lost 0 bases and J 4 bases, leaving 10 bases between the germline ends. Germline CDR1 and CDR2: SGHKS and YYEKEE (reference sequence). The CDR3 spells CASSLVRVVTGELFF. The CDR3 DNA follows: TGTGCCAGCAGCTTGGTCAGGGTAGTCACCGGGGAGCTGTTTTTT. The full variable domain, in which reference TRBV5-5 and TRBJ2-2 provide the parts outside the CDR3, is DAGVTQSPTHLIKTRGQQVTLRCSPISGHKSVSWYQQVLGQGPQFIFQYYEKEERGRGNFPDRFSARQFPNYSSELNVNALLLGDSALYLCASSLVRVVTGELFFGEGSRLTVL.

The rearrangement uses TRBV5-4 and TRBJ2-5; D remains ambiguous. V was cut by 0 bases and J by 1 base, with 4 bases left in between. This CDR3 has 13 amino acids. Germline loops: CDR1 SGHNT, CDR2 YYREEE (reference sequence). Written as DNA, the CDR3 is TGTGCCAGCAGCTTGGCTAGCCAAGAGACCCAGTACTTC. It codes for CASSLASQETQYF.

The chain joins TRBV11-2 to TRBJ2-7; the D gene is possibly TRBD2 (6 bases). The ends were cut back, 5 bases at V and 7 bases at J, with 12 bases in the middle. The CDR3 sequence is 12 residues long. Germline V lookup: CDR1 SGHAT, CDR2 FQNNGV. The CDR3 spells CASSTRLDEQYF. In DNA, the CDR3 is TGTGCCAGCAGCACCAGACTAGATGAGCAGTACTTC.

The CDR3 nucleotides are TGTGCCAGCAGCCCCCAAGGACAGTTGTCCTACGAGCAGTACTTC. The encoded protein is CASSPQGQLSYEQYF. The V gene is TRBV2, the J gene TRBJ2-7; maybe TRBD1 (6 bases). V was pared by 6 bases and J by 1 base, with 16 bases between. The CDR3 has 15 residues. Germline V CDR1 and CDR2: SNHLY, FYNNEI.

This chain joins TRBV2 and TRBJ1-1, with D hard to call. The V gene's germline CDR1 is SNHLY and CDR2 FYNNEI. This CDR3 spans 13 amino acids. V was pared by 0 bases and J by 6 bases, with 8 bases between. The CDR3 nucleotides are TGTGCCAGCAGTGAAGCGCAGGTCGCTGAAGCTTTCTTT. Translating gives CASSEAQVAEAFF.

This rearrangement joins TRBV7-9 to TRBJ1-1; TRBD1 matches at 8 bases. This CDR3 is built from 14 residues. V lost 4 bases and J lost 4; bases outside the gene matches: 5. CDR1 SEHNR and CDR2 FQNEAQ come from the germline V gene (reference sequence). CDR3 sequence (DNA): TGTGCCAGCAGCTCGGACAGGGATACCACTGAAGCTTTCTTT. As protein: CASSSDRDTTEAFF.

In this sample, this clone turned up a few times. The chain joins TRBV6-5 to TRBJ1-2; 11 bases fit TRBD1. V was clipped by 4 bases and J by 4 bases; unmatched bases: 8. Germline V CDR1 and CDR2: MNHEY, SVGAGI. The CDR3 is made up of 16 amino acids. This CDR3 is CASSLIGQGASYGYTF. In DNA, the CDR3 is TGTGCCAGCAGTTTGATAGGACAGGGGGCGAGCTATGGCTACACCTTC.

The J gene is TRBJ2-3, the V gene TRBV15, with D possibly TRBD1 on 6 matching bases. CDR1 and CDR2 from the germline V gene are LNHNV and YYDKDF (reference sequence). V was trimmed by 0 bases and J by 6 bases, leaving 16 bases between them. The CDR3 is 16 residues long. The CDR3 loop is CATSRDWGRLWDTQYF. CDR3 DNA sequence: TGTGCCACCAGCAGAGATTGGGGGCGCCTATGGGATACGCAGTATTTT.

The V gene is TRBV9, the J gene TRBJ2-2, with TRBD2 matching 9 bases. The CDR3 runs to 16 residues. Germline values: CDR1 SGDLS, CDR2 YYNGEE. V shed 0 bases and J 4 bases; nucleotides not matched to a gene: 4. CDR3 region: CASSVGSGGGTGELFF. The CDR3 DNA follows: TGTGCCAGCAGCGTAGGTAGCGGGGGCGGCACCGGGGAGCTGTTTTTT.

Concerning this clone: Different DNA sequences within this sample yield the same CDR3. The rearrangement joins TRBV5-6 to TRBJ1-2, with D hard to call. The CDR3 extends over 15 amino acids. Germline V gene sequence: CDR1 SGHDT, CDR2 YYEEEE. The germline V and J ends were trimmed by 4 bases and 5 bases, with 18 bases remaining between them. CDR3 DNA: TGTGCCAGCAGCACAGCTCCGGCCACAGCATATGGCTACACCTTC. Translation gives CASSTAPATAYGYTF.

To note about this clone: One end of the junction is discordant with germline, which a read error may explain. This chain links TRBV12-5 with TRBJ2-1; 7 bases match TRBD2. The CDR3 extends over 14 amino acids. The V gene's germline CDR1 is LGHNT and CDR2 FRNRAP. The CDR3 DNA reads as TGTGCTAGTGTTTTGGGAGCGGGGTACAATGAGCAGTTCTTC. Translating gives CASVLGAGYNEQFF.